The sequence of this T cell receptor (beta chain) was determined in a study of post-analysis software for immune sequencing data. The wider study: Disease courses included relapsing-remitting, secondary progressive and progressive-relapsing multiple sclerosis.

Each TCR beta cDNA library carried unique molecular identifiers. There were roughly 0.9 to 10 million T cells, and 450,000 to 550,000 cDNA molecules came from them. MiXCR was run by TCRdb on the PCR reads, yielding one entry per CDR3 protein. The table lists just over 250,000 distinct CDR3 sequences, 30% to 45% of them singletons. This clonotype showed up many times. Its matching antigen is unknown. General study findings and limits: There was significantly lower normalized Chao1 diversity in multiple sclerosis patients than in controls. Patients used about 5 TRBV segments, including TRBV5-6, TRBV5-1 and TRBV20-1, more often than controls. The F measure placed samples prepared in the same batch into strongly shared clusters.

Per germline, CDR1 DFQATT and CDR2 SNEGSKA (reference sequence). The ends were cut back, 5 bases at V and 0 bases at J, with 13 bases in the middle. The CDR3 spans 15 residues. Sequences were obtained from blood. This receptor was taken from a girl aged 5-17 years with multiple sclerosis. The chain couples TRBV20-1 to TRBJ1-4; D is uncertain. The CDR3 DNA is TGCAGTGCTGCGCGATTAGTTGCAACTAATGAAAAACTGTTTTTT. Translated: CSAARLVATNEKLFF.